A selection of T cell receptor beta chains follows, all from one sample in a study of T cell repertoires in ileal Crohn's disease. TCRdb's copy holds only in-frame clones and misses some; the assay was immunoSEQ multiplex PCR. Of 14,000 or so clones listed, over 65% were seen once; the top ten hold 3.5% to 4.5%. The sample comprised ileal tissue. All receptors come from an adult with Crohn's disease. The CDR3 runs from the conserved cysteine through the conserved F or W. Fields, in order: J gene, clone size, D gene, V gene, CDR3 protein, CDR3 DNA. A D gene is named only where the DNA matches it firmly. A clone size is listed for some rows: how often the clone was seen (once, few, many), or a class if it is expanded.

TRBJ2-6,once,-,TRBV2,CASSDAGPGANVLTF,TGTGCCAGCAGTGATGCCGGTCCTGGGGCCAACGTCCTGACTTTC
TRBJ1-5,-,-,TRBV10-3,CAISEGTPGSQPQHF,TGTGCCATCAGTGAGGGGACACCGGGAAGTCAGCCCCAGCATTTT
TRBJ1-1,-,-,TRBV7-8,CASSFGQLNTEAFF,TGTGCCAGCAGCTTCGGACAGCTGAACACTGAAGCTTTCTTT
TRBJ1-4,-,-,TRBV7-2,CASSFASGNEKLFF,TGTGCCAGCAGCTTCGCCTCCGGGAATGAAAAACTGTTTTTT
TRBJ1-6,-,-,TRBV9,CASSVGGSVGWDSPLHF,TGTGCCAGCAGCGTAGGGGGCAGCGTCGGTTGGGATTCACCCCTCCACTTT
TRBJ2-5,-,TRBD2,TRBV5-1,CASSSSSGGPETQYF,TGCGCCAGCAGCTCATCTAGCGGGGGGCCAGAGACCCAGTACTTC
TRBJ1-2,-,TRBD1,TRBV6-5,CASSFRDRGIYGYTF,TGTGCCAGCAGTTTCCGGGACAGGGGGATCTATGGCTACACCTTC
TRBJ2-2,-,-,TRBV6-1,CANKKPGDTGELFF,TGTGCCAACAAAAAACCAGGGGACACCGGGGAGCTGTTTTTT
TRBJ1-2,-,TRBD1,TRBV28,CASQGQGYGYTF,TGTGCCAGCCAGGGACAGGGGTATGGCTACACCTTC
TRBJ1-1,-,-,TRBV27,CASSLAQWNTEAFF,TGTGCCAGCAGTTTGGCACAGTGGAACACTGAAGCTTTCTTT
TRBJ2-3,-,TRBD1,TRBV9,CASRMRGPGDTQYF,TGTGCCAGCAGAATGAGGGGGCCCGGAGATACGCAGTATTTT
TRBJ1-2,once,TRBD1,TRBV5-6,CASSSGQGVYGYTF,TGTGCCAGCAGCTCGGGACAGGGGGTGTATGGCTACACCTTC
TRBJ1-1,-,TRBD1,TRBV4-2,CASSQKPGQGAKAFF,TGTGCCAGCAGCCAGAAACCGGGACAGGGGGCAAAAGCTTTCTTT
TRBJ2-7,-,TRBD2,TRBV7-2,CASSLGGTSGGGSYEQYF,TGTGCCAGCAGCTTAGGGGGGACTAGCGGGGGTGGGTCCTACGAGCAGTACTTC
TRBJ1-4,-,TRBD1,TRBV14,CASSRIGTGTNEKLFF,TGTGCCAGCAGCCGGATCGGGACAGGAACTAATGAAAAACTGTTTTTT
TRBJ2-7,-,-,TRBV7-2,CASSRTTTYEQYF,TGTGCCAGCAGCCGGACTACAACCTACGAGCAGTACTTC
TRBJ1-4,-,-,TRBV6-1,CASSELGAGEKLFF,TGTGCCAGCAGTGAACTGGGGGCGGGTGAAAAACTGTTTTTT
TRBJ1-6,-,-,TRBV7-8,CASATQGRDSPLHF,TGTGCCAGCGCTACCCAGGGGAGGGATTCACCCCTCCACTTT
TRBJ2-7,-,-,TRBV6-6,CASSYGTGQSYEQYF,TGTGCCAGCAGTTACGGAACAGGACAGTCCTACGAGCAGTACTTC
TRBJ2-1,-,TRBD1,TRBV15,CATSRASTGTGTYNEQFF,TGTGCCACCAGCAGGGCCTCTACCGGGACAGGGACCTACAATGAGCAGTTCTTC